Listed below are T cell receptor beta chains from one sample, sequenced in a study of beta chain features in type 1 diabetes. Assay: immunoSEQ multiplex PCR; the TCRdb copy retains only in-frame clones and omits some. The sample shows hundreds of thousands of clones, roughly 13% of them seen only once. The sample was naive CD4+ T cells from blood. The receptors shown here come from a man aged 18-30 years with type 1 diabetes. The CDR3 runs from the conserved cysteine through the conserved F or W. D genes are given only for firm matches. Only part of the rows carry a size: once, few, many, or a class if the clone is expanded.

size: -; D: -; J: TRBJ1-1; V: TRBV30; DNA: TGTGCCTGGAATGACAACACTGAAGCTTTCTTT; CDR3: CAWNDNTEAFF
size: -; D: -; J: TRBJ2-1; V: TRBV2; DNA: TGTGCCAGCACCAGAGGGCCTTACAATGAGCAGTTCTTC; CDR3: CASTRGPYNEQFF
size: few; D: TRBD1; J: TRBJ2-2; V: TRBV5-1; DNA: TGCGCCAGCAGCCGGGACAGCCCCGCGGACACCGGGGAGCTGTTTTTT; CDR3: CASSRDSPADTGELFF
size: few; D: -; J: TRBJ1-1; V: TRBV21-1; DNA: TGTGCCAGCAGCAAAGAAGGCAGGTTGAACACTGAAGCTTTCTTT; CDR3: CASSKEGRLNTEAFF
size: few; D: -; J: TRBJ2-2; V: TRBV2; DNA: TGTGCCAGCAGAGCCGGGTTTACCGGGGAGCTGTTTTTT; CDR3: CASRAGFTGELFF
size: -; D: TRBD2; J: TRBJ2-1; V: TRBV2; DNA: TGTGCCAGCAGTTACACTAGCGGGGGTTTCAATGAGCAGTTCTTC; CDR3: CASSYTSGGFNEQFF
size: few; D: -; J: TRBJ1-1; V: TRBV30; DNA: TGTGCCTGGTTAAACTCAGTCGGGAGCACTGAAGCTTTCTTT; CDR3: CAWLNSVGSTEAFF
size: few; D: -; J: TRBJ2-7; V: TRBV6-5; DNA: TGTGCCAGCACTCCAGACAGGTTGGCCTACGAGCAGTACTTC; CDR3: CASTPDRLAYEQYF
size: few; D: -; J: TRBJ2-6; V: TRBV2; DNA: TGTGCCAGCACCGGGACAACTTCTGGGGCCAACGTCCTGACTTTC; CDR3: CASTGTTSGANVLTF
size: few; D: TRBD1; J: TRBJ2-7; V: TRBV5-4; DNA: TGTGCCAGCAGGTCAGACAGGGGGCCCTACGAGCAGTACTTC; CDR3: CASRSDRGPYEQYF
size: -; D: TRBD2; J: TRBJ2-3; V: TRBV30; DNA: TGTGCCTGGACTAGCGGGGGTCCCGATACGCAGTATTTT; CDR3: CAWTSGGPDTQYF
size: -; D: TRBD1; J: TRBJ2-3; V: TRBV28; DNA: TGTGCCAGCAGGAGACAGGGAACAGATACGCAGTATTTT; CDR3: CASRRQGTDTQYF
size: -; D: -; J: TRBJ1-2; V: TRBV6-6; DNA: TGTGCCAGCAGAAAAAATGGACAGCAATATGGCTACACCTTC; CDR3: CASRKNGQQYGYTF
size: -; D: -; J: TRBJ1-2; V: TRBV5-6; DNA: TGTGCCAGCAGTTACCCCGAACAGGGTGGTTATGGCTACACCTTC; CDR3: CASSYPEQGGYGYTF
size: few; D: TRBD2; J: TRBJ2-3; V: TRBV9; DNA: TGTGCCAGCAGCCCCCGGGGGGGCGAACCCCACACAGATACGCAGTATTTT; CDR3: CASSPRGGEPHTDTQYF
size: few; D: -; J: TRBJ2-7; V: TRBV2; DNA: TGTGCCAGCAGTCAGGACGCCTACGAGCAGTACTTC; CDR3: CASSQDAYEQYF
size: few; D: -; J: TRBJ1-2; V: TRBV6-5; DNA: TGTGCCAGCAGGTCGACAGGATGGGGCGGCTACACCTTC; CDR3: CASRSTGWGGYTF
size: -; D: -; J: TRBJ2-5; V: TRBV27; DNA: TGTGCCAGCAGCCCCCGGGGATATCAAGAGACCCAGTACTTC; CDR3: CASSPRGYQETQYF
size: -; D: TRBD2; J: TRBJ2-7; V: TRBV20-1; DNA: TGCAGTGGTGGGGGGGAGGCCGAGCAGTACTTC; CDR3: CSGGGEAEQYF
size: -; D: -; J: TRBJ2-1; V: TRBV28; DNA: TGTGCCAGCAGTTTAAGTTTGGGGCGAGCGGGTAGTGAGCAGTTCTTC; CDR3: CASSLSLGRAGSEQFF
size: few; D: -; J: TRBJ1-2; V: TRBV6-5; DNA: TGTGCCAGCAGTTACTCGGTGGTCGGGGCAGAATATGGCTACACCTTC; CDR3: CASSYSVVGAEYGYTF
size: -; D: TRBD1; J: TRBJ1-2; V: TRBV27; DNA: TGTGCCAGCAGTATTACAGGGGAGGATGGCTACACCTTC; CDR3: CASSITGEDGYTF
size: -; D: TRBD2; J: TRBJ2-1; V: TRBV9; DNA: TGTGCCAGCAGCGTAGGTGGACTAGCGGTGTTCAATGAGCAGTTCTTC; CDR3: CASSVGGLAVFNEQFF
size: -; D: TRBD1; J: TRBJ2-5; V: TRBV4-1; DNA: TGCGCCAGCAGACGATTCGGACAGGGACGTGAGACCCAGTACTTC; CDR3: CASRRFGQGRETQYF
size: -; D: TRBD2; J: TRBJ2-1; V: TRBV7-3; DNA: TGTGCCAGCAGTCGGGACTACCGCAATGAGCAGTTCTTC; CDR3: CASSRDYRNEQFF
size: few; D: TRBD1; J: TRBJ1-6; V: TRBV4-2; DNA: TGTGCCAGCAGCCAAGACCGAGGACAGGGAGTACCTTCACCCCTCCACTTT; CDR3: CASSQDRGQGVPSPLHF
size: few; D: -; J: TRBJ1-2; V: TRBV7-9; DNA: TGTGCCAGCAGCTTAGAGGTCTCAGTCGTTGGCTACACCTTC; CDR3: CASSLEVSVVGYTF
size: -; D: -; J: TRBJ2-5; V: TRBV7-8; DNA: TGTGCCAGCCAAAGGGGAGAGACCCAGTACTTC; CDR3: CASQRGETQYF
size: -; D: TRBD2; J: TRBJ2-3; V: TRBV9; DNA: TGTGCCAGCAGCGCCTACGGGGGGGCCGAGACAGATACGCAGTATTTT; CDR3: CASSAYGGAETDTQYF
size: -; D: TRBD2; J: TRBJ2-7; V: TRBV14; DNA: TGTGCCAGCAGCCCAACTAGCGGGGGTACTTACCCCTACGAGCAGTACTTC; CDR3: CASSPTSGGTYPYEQYF
size: few; D: -; J: TRBJ2-7; V: TRBV5-1; DNA: TGCGCCAGCAGCTTGGTGGGGACAAGGAAGACCTACGAGCAGTACTTC; CDR3: CASSLVGTRKTYEQYF
size: -; D: -; J: TRBJ2-1; V: TRBV6-4; DNA: TGTGCCAGCAGCCCCGTTCGGGGGGCGGCACGCAATGAGCAGTTCTTC; CDR3: CASSPVRGAARNEQFF
size: few; D: -; J: TRBJ2-2; V: TRBV5-1; DNA: TGCGCCAGCAGCTTGCCCACCGGGGAGCTGTTTTTT; CDR3: CASSLPTGELFF
size: few; D: -; J: TRBJ1-6; V: TRBV30; DNA: TGTGCCTGGAGCCCGGGTACTAATTCACCCCTCCACTTT; CDR3: CAWSPGTNSPLHF
size: -; D: TRBD1; J: TRBJ2-7; V: TRBV7-9; DNA: TGTGCCAGCAGCTTATCCCAGGGGGCGAACTACGAGCAGTACTTC; CDR3: CASSLSQGANYEQYF
size: -; D: TRBD1; J: TRBJ2-7; V: TRBV5-1; DNA: TGCGCCAGCAGCACAAACCACGGACAGGGTGACGAGCAGTACTTC; CDR3: CASSTNHGQGDEQYF
size: -; D: TRBD1; J: TRBJ1-3; V: TRBV7-9; DNA: TGTGCCAGCAGCCCCAGCAGGGGGCTAATATGGAACACCATATATTTT; CDR3: CASSPSRGLIWNTIYF
size: -; D: -; J: TRBJ2-7; V: TRBV6-6; DNA: TGTGCCAGCAGTTACCGTCTTTCCGGAACGGGGAGGGAGCAGTACTTC; CDR3: CASSYRLSGTGREQYF
size: -; D: -; J: TRBJ2-3; V: TRBV7-9; DNA: TGTGCCAGCAGCGACCGGGTTCTTGGCACAGATACGCAGTATTTT; CDR3: CASSDRVLGTDTQYF
size: few; D: -; J: TRBJ1-5; V: TRBV28; DNA: TGTGCCAGCAGTTTCTCCGCCGGGGGGCCGTATCAGCCCCAGCATTTT; CDR3: CASSFSAGGPYQPQHF
size: -; D: -; J: TRBJ2-3; V: TRBV10-3; DNA: TGTGCCATCAGTGAGTCGAACAGGGTTGACCCAGATACGCAGTATTTT; CDR3: CAISESNRVDPDTQYF